This TCR beta chain derives from a study of blood T cell repertoires in COVID-19. Study information: COVID-19 samples from acute and convalescent phases originated in the United States, Italy and Spain. T cells, B-cell-depleted T cells, or PBMCs provided the cDNA or gDNA that served as material.

Sequencing was performed with immunoSEQ multiplex PCR; in TCRdb, only in-frame clones are kept and a portion is missing. The data contain about 150,000 clones, roughly nine tenths of them singletons. Germline-derived CDR1 and CDR2 are SGHTS and YDEGEE. The CDR3 totals 16 residues. Unmatched junction bases numbered 10, after V lost 3 bases and J lost 4 bases. The receptor's source is a human donor in a cohort sampled during active COVID-19. Sequences were obtained from peripheral blood. The V call is TRBV5-8, the J call TRBJ1-1; 9 bases agree with TRBD1. The CDR3 is CASSSGTGKFSTEAFF. The CDR3 DNA sequence: TGTGCCAGCAGCTCCGGGACAGGGAAGTTTAGCACTGAAGCTTTCTTT. Based on the CDR3 plus reference TRBV5-8 and TRBJ1-1, the full variable domain is EAGVTQSPTHLIKTRGQQATLRCSPISGHTSVYWYQQALGLGLQFLLWYDEGEERNRGNFPPRFSGRQFPNYSSELNVNALELEDSALYLCASSSGTGKFSTEAFFGQGTRLTVV.